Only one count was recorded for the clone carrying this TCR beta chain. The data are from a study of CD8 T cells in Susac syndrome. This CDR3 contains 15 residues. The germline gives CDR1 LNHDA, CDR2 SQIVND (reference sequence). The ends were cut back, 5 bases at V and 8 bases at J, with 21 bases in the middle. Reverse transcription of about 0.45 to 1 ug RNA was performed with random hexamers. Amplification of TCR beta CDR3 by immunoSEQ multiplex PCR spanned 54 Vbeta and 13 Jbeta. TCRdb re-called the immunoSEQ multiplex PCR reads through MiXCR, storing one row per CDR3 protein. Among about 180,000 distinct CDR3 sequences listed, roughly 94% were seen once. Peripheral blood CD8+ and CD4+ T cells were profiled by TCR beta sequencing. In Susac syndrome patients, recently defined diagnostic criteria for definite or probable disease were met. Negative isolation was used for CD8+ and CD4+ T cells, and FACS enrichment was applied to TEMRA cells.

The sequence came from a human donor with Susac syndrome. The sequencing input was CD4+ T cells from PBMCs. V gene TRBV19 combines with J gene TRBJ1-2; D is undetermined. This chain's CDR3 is CASSVGRREGVGYTF. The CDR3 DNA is TGTGCCAGTAGTGTCGGACGTCGCGAGGGTGTGGGCTACACCTTC.